Listed below are T cell receptor beta chains from one sample, sequenced in a study of blood T cell repertoires in COVID-19. Generated by immunoSEQ multiplex PCR, the TCRdb table keeps only in-frame clones and is missing some. The sample holds 140,000 or so clones; over 75% are singletons and the top ten take about 1.7%. Sequenced sample: peripheral blood. Receptors originate from a woman aged 45-65 years with acute or convalescent COVID-19. The CDR3 runs from the conserved cysteine through the conserved F or W. Fields, in order: V gene, CDR3 protein.

V gene: TRBV13; CDR3 protein: CASSPGTTDTQYF
V gene: TRBV5-1; CDR3 protein: CASSADSATNEKLFF
V gene: TRBV27; CDR3 protein: CASSSRVNEKLFF
V gene: TRBV4-2; CDR3 protein: CASSHSSGTGNQPQHF
V gene: TRBV18; CDR3 protein: CASSPGTGENSNQPQHF
V gene: TRBV5-1; CDR3 protein: CASSPGGEGTDTQYF
V gene: TRBV7-9; CDR3 protein: CASSNARDRGLFYEQYF
V gene: TRBV7-2; CDR3 protein: CASSLATGGYGYTF
V gene: TRBV2; CDR3 protein: CASNTLEGAGELFF
V gene: TRBV5-4; CDR3 protein: CASSLLLGGSAGELFF
V gene: TRBV11-3; CDR3 protein: CASSTGQGADTQYF
V gene: TRBV28; CDR3 protein: CASLGVRAFF
V gene: TRBV20-1; CDR3 protein: CSASGQGGTEAFF
V gene: TRBV11-3; CDR3 protein: CASSFQAGSTGMADTQYF
V gene: TRBV12-3/TRBV12-4; CDR3 protein: CASSWAGKEKLFF
V gene: TRBV7-2; CDR3 protein: CASSLGIIGRGKSPLHF
V gene: TRBV7-2; CDR3 protein: CASSRGTGRYGYTF
V gene: TRBV5-1; CDR3 protein: CASSLGGQSNQPQHF
V gene: TRBV6-4; CDR3 protein: CASSGQQGTEAFF
V gene: TRBV3-1/TRBV3-2; CDR3 protein: CASSVQGITEAFF
V gene: TRBV5-8; CDR3 protein: CASSLVTVYNEQFF
V gene: TRBV9; CDR3 protein: CASSSRAFGDTQYF
V gene: TRBV5-1; CDR3 protein: CASSLGSGRTDTQYF
V gene: TRBV12-3/TRBV12-4; CDR3 protein: CASSSGRYSGYTF
V gene: TRBV28; CDR3 protein: CASRIAGTYNEQFF
V gene: TRBV3-1/TRBV3-2; CDR3 protein: CASSSTYQETQYF
V gene: TRBV7-9; CDR3 protein: CASSYRVRLYNEKLFF